This T cell receptor (beta chain) comes out of a study of T cell repertoires and HLA-DP antigens. Regarding this clone: Its antigen is not identified.

TCRdb's copy holds only in-frame clones and misses some; the assay was immunoSEQ multiplex PCR. The sample includes about 73,000 clones, around 77% of them seen just once. Trimming removed 6 bases from V and 0 bases from J, with 13 bases in between. The CDR3 runs to 15 residues. Germline assignment: CDR1 SNHLY and CDR2 FYNNEI. This clonotype was obtained from a man aged 55 to 69 in good health and CMV-seronegative. The chain recombines TRBV2 with TRBJ2-3; perhaps TRBD1 as D (6 bases). Sample: CD4+ T cells from PBMCs. CDR3 in amino acids: CASSGGQFSTDTQYF. The CDR3 coding sequence is TGTGCCAGCAGCGGAGGACAGTTTAGCACAGATACGCAGTATTTT.